This passage covers 21 T cell receptor beta chains from one sample sequenced in a study of identical twins. From the 5' RACE reads, TCRdb called clonotypes with MiXCR, one entry per CDR3 protein. Of 690,000 or so distinct CDR3 sequences in the sample, over 8.5% were seen once. These records were also assigned to another study, of yellow fever vaccine responses in identical twins.

The sequencing sample was made of PBMCs. Receptors were obtained from a woman between 18 and 29 years old in good health.

V and J are TRBV13 and TRBJ2-7; maybe TRBD2 (6 bases). V lost 4 bases and J lost 4, with 14 bases in between. The germline CDR1 and CDR2 sequences are PRHDT and FYEKMQ (reference sequence). The CDR3 loop spans 14 amino acids. CDR3 nucleotide sequence: TGTGCCAGCAGCTGGCAAGGACTACGATACGAGCAGTACTTC. Amino acids: CASSWQGLRYEQYF.

The chain has TRBV13 and TRBJ2-6, with D unclear. V was cut by 1 base and J by 0 bases, with 13 bases left in between. CDR3 length equals 18 residues. Per the germline V gene, CDR1 is PRHDT and CDR2 is FYEKMQ (reference sequence). The DNA of the CDR3 is TGTGCCAGCAGCTTAGTTGGCAGTCTCCCCTCTGGGGCCAACGTCCTGACTTTC. Its translation: CASSLVGSLPSGANVLTF. Full variable domain (missing parts from reference TRBV13 and TRBJ2-6): AAGVIQSPRHLIKEKRETATLKCYPIPRHDTVYWYQQGPGQDPQFLISFYEKMQSDKGSIPDRFSAQQFSDYHSELNMSSLELGDSALYFCASSLVGSLPSGANVLTFGAGSRLTVL.

The sample holds a few counts of this clonotype. This rearrangement joins TRBV4-1 to TRBJ1-2; D is unresolved. Germline CDR1 MGHRA, CDR2 YSYEKL. The V and J ends lost 6 bases and 5 bases respectively, with 22 bases between them. This CDR3 has 16 amino acids. The CDR3 DNA reads as TGCGCCAGCAGTCCTGAGGGTTCGACAAAGAGGTATGGCTACACCTTC. It yields the protein CASSPEGSTKRYGYTF.

The rearrangement uses TRBV6-7 and TRBJ2-2; TRBD2 is a possible D gene (6 bases). TRBV6-7 is noted as an ORF with a role that remains uncertain. The CDR3 runs 21 residues. Trimming removed 2 bases from V and 0 bases from J, with 25 bases in between. The CDR3 region is CASSYTSGTPRMLANTGELFF. As DNA, the CDR3 is TGTGCCAGCAGTTACACATCCGGGACTCCTCGGATGTTGGCGAACACCGGGGAGCTGTTTTTT.

The rearrangement uses TRBV7-2 and TRBJ2-3; 7 positions agree with TRBD2. Trimming took 1 base from V and 2 from J; bases not matched to a gene: 3. The CDR3 runs to 15 residues. The germline V gene has CDR1 SGHTA and CDR2 FQGNSA. The CDR3 is CASSLVRGDTDTQYF. The CDR3 DNA reads TGTGCCAGCAGCTTAGTCCGGGGGGACACAGATACGCAGTATTTT.

This clonotype has more than one count but fewer than ten. The genes are TRBV6-2 or TRBV6-3 and TRBJ2-2, with TRBD1 matching 7 bases. CDR3 length: 15 amino acids. The germline gives CDR1 MNHEY, CDR2 SVGEGT. The junction had 8 bases not matched to a gene; V was cut back by 6 bases and J by 4 bases. CDR3 sequence (DNA): TGTGCCAGCAGGCCTTGGACAGGCCTCACCGGGGAGCTGTTTTTT. Protein: CASRPWTGLTGELFF.

The chain employs TRBV2 and TRBJ2-7; TRBD2 is a possible D gene (6 bases). Trimming shortened V by 6 bases and J by 0 bases, and 12 bases separated the two germline ends. This CDR3 comprises 14 residues. The V gene's germline CDR1 is SNHLY and CDR2 FYNNEI. DNA of the CDR3: TGTGCCAGCAGCGCCCGACTAGGCTCCTACGAGCAGTACTTC. Translating gives CASSARLGSYEQYF. The variable domain in full, with the rest retrieved from reference TRBV2 and TRBJ2-7, is EPEVTQTPSHQVTQMGQEVILRCVPISNHLYFYWYRQILGQKVEFLVSFYNNEISEKSEIFDDQFSVERPDGSNFTLKIRSTKLEDSAMYFCASSARLGSYEQYFGPGTRLTVT.

V is TRBV28 and J is TRBJ2-7; D not certain. Germline V gives CDR1 MDHEN, CDR2 SYDVKM. V shed 1 base and J shed 2 bases, with 12 bases lying between them. The CDR3 has 15 residues. The CDR3 DNA reads as TGTGCCAGCAGTTTATTTGTCAGCTTGACCTACGAGCAGTACTTC. It encodes CASSLFVSLTYEQYF.

There are many counts of this clonotype. The V and J genes are TRBV29-1 and TRBJ1-4; D gene uncertain. Trimming took off 2 bases at V and 8 bases at J, with 12 bases between the two ends. This CDR3 spans 13 amino acids. The germline gives CDR1 SQVTM, CDR2 ANQGSEA. CDR3 nucleotide sequence: TGCAGCGTTGAAAAGGGAGTTGGAGAAAAACTGTTTTTT. Translated: CSVEKGVGEKLFF.

This clonotype was counted ten times or more. The gene calls are TRBV9 and TRBJ2-7, with TRBD1 as a possible D gene (6 bases). This CDR3 comprises 16 residues. CDR1 and CDR2 from the germline V gene are SGDLS and YYNGEE. V gave up 4 bases and J gave up 0 bases, with 17 bases separating them. This CDR3 reads CASSRTGLPSSYEQYF. The CDR3 DNA reads as TGTGCCAGCAGCCGAACAGGGCTCCCGTCCTCCTACGAGCAGTACTTC.

The rearrangement uses TRBV3-1 and TRBJ2-7; maybe TRBD2 (5 bases). CDR1 is LGHDT and CDR2 is YNNKEL in the germline V gene (reference sequence). The V end was cut by 2 bases, the J end by 1 base, with 24 bases between. The CDR3 spans 19 residues. CDR3 residues: CASSQLTPPAAGRSYEQYF. The CDR3, as DNA: TGTGCCAGCAGCCAACTGACACCTCCCGCCGCGGGTCGGTCCTACGAGCAGTACTTC.

V gene TRBV9 combines with J gene TRBJ2-7; possible D gene TRBD2, 5 bases. CDR1 and CDR2 from the germline V gene are SGDLS and YYNGEE. The ends were cut back, 0 bases at V and 5 bases at J, with 15 bases in the middle. This CDR3 is built from 15 residues. The CDR3 spells CASSVGRGLRDEQYF. CDR3 nucleotide sequence: TGTGCCAGCAGCGTAGGCCGGGGTTTACGAGACGAGCAGTACTTC. Looking up the rest from reference TRBV9 and TRBJ2-7 gives the full variable domain: DSGVTQTPKHLITATGQRVTLRCSPRSGDLSVYWYQQSLDQGLQFLIQYYNGEERAKGNILERFSAQQFPDLHSELNLSSLELGDSALYFCASSVGRGLRDEQYFGPGTRLTVT.

The rearrangement uses TRBV11-2 and TRBJ2-1; no firm D call. V was cut by 1 base and J by 6 bases, with 13 bases left in between. CDR1 is SGHAT and CDR2 is FQNNGV in the germline V gene. CDR3 length: 15 residues. CDR3 region: CASSLGIVPLNEQFF. The CDR3 DNA follows: TGTGCCAGCAGCTTAGGGATAGTCCCCCTCAATGAGCAGTTCTTC. The variable domain in full, completed from reference TRBV11-2 and TRBJ2-1, reads EAGVAQSPRYKIIEKRQSVAFWCNPISGHATLYWYQQILGQGPKLLIQFQNNGVVDDSQLPKDRFSAERLKGVDSTLKIQPAKLEDSAVYLCASSLGIVPLNEQFFGPGTRLTVL.

This clonotype occurred once. This rearrangement joins TRBV7-3 to TRBJ2-2, with 10 bases that match TRBD2. CDR3 size: 16 residues. Losses at the gene ends were 8 bases for V and 0 bases for J; bases not matched to a gene: 6. Germline V gives CDR1 SGHTA, CDR2 FQGTGA. The CDR3 nucleotides are TGTGCCAGCGGAAATAGCGGGGGGTCGAACACCGGGGAGCTGTTTTTT. This codes for CASGNSGGSNTGELFF. Full variable domain (outside the CDR3, taken from reference TRBV7-3 and TRBJ2-2): GAGVSQTPSNKVTEKGKYVELRCDPISGHTALYWYRQSLGQGPEFLIYFQGTGAADDSGLPNDRFFAVRPEGSVSTLKIQRTERGDSAVYLCASGNSGGSNTGELFFGEGSRLTVL.

This CDR3 reads CASSAGTGITNEKLFF. DNA of the CDR3: TGTGCCAGCAGTGCCGGGACAGGGATCACTAATGAAAAACTGTTTTTT. The chain carries TRBV2 and TRBJ1-4; 9 bases align to TRBD1. V lost 4 bases to trimming and J lost 2 bases; unmatched junction nucleotides: 5. The germline V gene has CDR1 SNHLY and CDR2 FYNNEI. This CDR3 has 16 amino acids. Supplemented by reference TRBV2 and TRBJ1-4, the full variable domain reads EPEVTQTPSHQVTQMGQEVILRCVPISNHLYFYWYRQILGQKVEFLVSFYNNEISEKSEIFDDQFSVERPDGSNFTLKIRSTKLEDSAMYFCASSAGTGITNEKLFFGSGTQLSVL.

This clonotype came up a few times. V and J are TRBV4-2 and TRBJ2-1, with TRBD2 identical over 12 bases. The J segment lost 0 bases and the V segment lost 6 bases, leaving 12 bases of the junction unmatched. Germline lookup yields CDR1 LGHNA and CDR2 YNFKEQ. This CDR3 has 19 residues. The chain's CDR3 is CASRAIGLAGGSSYNEQFF. In nucleotides, the CDR3 is TGTGCCAGCAGAGCAATTGGGCTAGCGGGAGGGAGCTCCTACAATGAGCAGTTCTTC.

The chain joins TRBV12-3 or TRBV12-4 to TRBJ2-1; 8 nucleotides line up with TRBD2. J gave up 5 bases and V 2 bases, and 5 bases lay outside the gene matches. This CDR3 comprises 15 residues. The CDR3 DNA reads TGTGCCAGCAGTTTAAATAGCGGGATCGACAATGAGCAGTTCTTC. It encodes CASSLNSGIDNEQFF.

The chain is built from TRBV6-5 and TRBJ1-1; the D gene is possibly TRBD1 (5 bases). The germline CDR1 and CDR2 sequences are MNHEY and SVGAGI. Trimming cost V 0 bases and J 1 base, with 9 bases left between them. This CDR3 spans 15 amino acids. The DNA of the CDR3 is TGTGCCAGCAGTTACTCGAGCCAGGGGAACACTGAAGCTTTCTTT. Protein: CASSYSSQGNTEAFF.

V gene TRBV5-1 combines with J gene TRBJ2-1, with 8 bases identical to TRBD2. V was pared by 0 bases and J by 2 bases, with 7 bases of the junction left unmatched. Germline V gene data show CDR1 as SGHRS and CDR2 as YFSETQ. This CDR3 region has 17 residues. Here the CDR3 reads CASSLEVTGGPYNEQFF. The DNA of the CDR3 is TGCGCCAGCAGCTTGGAAGTAACGGGGGGGCCCTACAATGAGCAGTTCTTC.

Ten or more counts support this clonotype. The gene calls are TRBV3-1 and TRBJ2-3, with unresolved D. The germline V gene has CDR1 LGHDT and CDR2 YNNKEL (reference sequence). Trimming took 1 base from V and 1 from J, leaving 12 bases between them. There are 16 residues in the CDR3. DNA of the CDR3: TGTGCCAGCAGCCAAGGTCGAGGACGTCGCACAGATACGCAGTATTTT. It codes for CASSQGRGRRTDTQYF.

This clonotype has a handful of counts. This rearrangement joins TRBV9 to TRBJ2-7; weak D call: TRBD1 (5 bases). This CDR3 region has 14 residues. V was trimmed by 0 bases and J by 0 bases, leaving 7 bases between them. Germline loops: CDR1 SGDLS, CDR2 YYNGEE. CDR3 nucleotides: TGTGCCAGCAGCGTAGCACAGGCCTCCTACGAGCAGTACTTC. Translating it yields CASSVAQASYEQYF.